This is a list of T cell receptor beta chains from one sample in a study of blood T cell repertoires in COVID-19. Generated by immunoSEQ multiplex PCR, the TCRdb table keeps only in-frame clones and is missing some. The repertoire consists of roughly 300,000 clones, with approximately 84% occurring once and the leading ten covering about 10%. The sample was PBMCs or T cells enriched from blood (not recorded which). The source is a young woman who had recovered from COVID-19. Both conserved end residues are part of each CDR3. The D gene is left open where the match is weak. Where a row states a size, it is once, few, many or the class of an expanded clone; other rows omit it.

NA	TRBV10-1	TRBD1	TRBJ1-5	17	CASSEGPDRDDNQPQHF	TGCGCCAGCAGTGAGGGACCCGACAGGGACGACAATCAGCCCCAGCATTTT
once	TRBV5-1	NA	TRBJ2-5	14	CASSLVGLRETQYF	TGCGCCAGCAGCTTGGTGGGACTCCGGGAGACCCAGTACTTC
few	TRBV9	TRBD2	TRBJ2-2	17	CASSVGVGTKPTGELFF	TGTGCCAGCAGCGTAGGAGTGGGGACTAAGCCCACCGGGGAGCTGTTTTTT
few	TRBV20-1	NA	TRBJ1-1	14	CSASRLRGAPEAFF	TGCAGTGCTAGTCGCCTCCGGGGGGCGCCTGAAGCTTTCTTT
NA	TRBV28	NA	TRBJ2-7	12	CASSLTAYEQYF	TGTGCCAGCAGTTTGACAGCATACGAGCAGTACTTC
once	TRBV4-1	TRBD1	TRBJ1-2	14	CASSQRLGQGNYTF	TGCGCCAGCAGCCAACGATTGGGACAGGGAAATTACACCTTC
NA	TRBV9	NA	TRBJ1-1	15	CASSVEGHRRTEAFF	TGTGCCAGCAGCGTAGAAGGGCACAGGCGCACTGAAGCTTTCTTT
once	TRBV5-1	TRBD1	TRBJ1-2	14	CASSVTGGNYGYTF	TGCGCCAGCAGCGTGACAGGGGGCAACTATGGCTACACCTTC
NA	TRBV19	TRBD2	TRBJ2-1	16	CASSPGTSGRANEQFF	TGTGCCAGTAGTCCTGGGACTAGCGGGAGGGCCAATGAGCAGTTCTTC
NA	TRBV24-1	TRBD1	TRBJ2-3	15	CATSDSGQGADTQYF	TGTGCCACCAGTGATTCGGGACAGGGGGCAGATACGCAGTATTTT
NA	TRBV27	NA	TRBJ1-5	14	CASSFEGLHQPQHF	TGTGCCAGCAGTTTCGAGGGTTTGCATCAGCCCCAGCATTTT
few	TRBV6-5	NA	TRBJ1-1	15	CASSYERGGDTEAFF	TGTGCCAGCAGTTACGAGAGGGGCGGGGACACTGAAGCTTTCTTT
once	TRBV6-5	NA	TRBJ1-2	15	CASSYTKGGGYGYTF	TGTGCCAGCAGTTACACTAAGGGAGGCGGCTATGGCTACACCTTC
NA	TRBV7-8	NA	TRBJ2-1	15	CASREGGGPYNEQFF	TGTGCCAGCAGGGAAGGGGGAGGGCCTTACAATGAGCAGTTCTTC
NA	TRBV10-3	TRBD1	TRBJ1-5	15	CAISADRAGNQPQHF	TGTGCCATCAGTGCGGACAGGGCGGGCAATCAGCCCCAGCATTTT
once	TRBV19	TRBD1	TRBJ1-5	15	CASREGTGFGQPQHF	TGTGCCAGTAGAGAGGGGACAGGGTTCGGTCAGCCCCAGCATTTT
once	TRBV30	TRBD2	TRBJ2-1	12	CAWSSGAYEQFF	TGTGCCTGGAGTAGCGGGGCCTATGAGCAGTTCTTC
NA	TRBV6-5	NA	TRBJ1-1	12	CASRSDRTEAFF	TGTGCCAGCAGGTCCGACAGGACGGAGGCTTTCTTT
NA	TRBV7-5	NA	TRBJ1-6	18	CARTPPASDRTYNSPLHF	TGTGCCAGAACCCCTCCGGCCTCCGACAGAACTTATAATTCACCCCTCCACTTT
NA	TRBV6-5	NA	TRBJ2-2	15	CASSPGLSRTGELFF	TGTGCCAGCAGCCCGGGACTCTCACGGACCGGGGAGCTGTTTTTT
NA	TRBV18	NA	TRBJ1-2	16	CASSPRQGLDYYGYTF	TGTGCCAGCTCACCACGGCAGGGGCTCGATTACTATGGCTACACCTTC
NA	TRBV4-1	NA	TRBJ1-1	16	CASSQERKLGRTEAFF	TGCGCCAGCAGCCAAGAAAGGAAACTGGGGAGGACTGAAGCTTTCTTT
NA	TRBV27	NA	TRBJ2-1	14	CASSLGAEYNEQFF	TGTGCCAGCAGTTTAGGTGCGGAGTACAATGAGCAGTTCTTC
NA	TRBV6-1	NA	TRBJ1-3	17	CASSENFPLHSGNTIYF	TGTGCCAGCAGTGAAAACTTCCCACTACACTCTGGAAACACCATATATTTT
NA	TRBV9	NA	TRBJ1-3	12	CASGSLGNTIYF	TGTGCCAGCGGGAGTTTAGGAAACACCATATATTTT
few	TRBV4-1	TRBD1	TRBJ1-2	15	CASSHLTGTHYGYTF	TGCGCCAGCAGCCACCTGACAGGGACTCACTATGGCTACACCTTC
NA	TRBV27	TRBD1	TRBJ1-1	18	CASSRSSGQGAMNTEAFF	TGTGCCAGCAGTCGAAGCAGCGGACAGGGGGCCATGAACACTGAAGCTTTCTTT
once	TRBV5-1	TRBD1	TRBJ2-2	15	CASSVGQLNTGELFF	TGCGCCAGCAGCGTGGGACAGCTCAACACCGGGGAGCTGTTTTTT
NA	TRBV11-2	TRBD2	TRBJ2-3	17	CASSFRPLAGGLNTQYF	TGTGCCAGCAGCTTCCGGCCCCTAGCGGGGGGGTTAAATACGCAGTATTTT
NA	TRBV7-3	TRBD1	TRBJ1-2	14	CASSLGDRASGYTF	TGTGCCAGCAGCTTAGGGGACAGGGCCTCCGGCTACACCTTC
NA	TRBV20-1	NA	TRBJ1-1	10	CSAPLSEAFF	TGCAGTGCTCCCCTATCTGAAGCTTTCTTT
NA	TRBV25-1	TRBD1	TRBJ2-2	15	CASSEETGATGELFF	TGTGCCAGCAGTGAAGAGACAGGGGCCACCGGGGAGCTGTTTTTT
NA	TRBV24-1	NA	TRBJ2-2	12	CATGGNTGELFF	TGTGCCACCGGCGGGAACACCGGGGAGCTGTTTTTT
once	TRBV27	NA	TRBJ1-6	13	CASSLGGNSPLHF	TGTGCCAGCAGTTTGGGGGGTAATTCACCCCTCCACTTT
NA	TRBV5-1	NA	TRBJ1-1	13	CASSFTRAAEAFF	TGCGCCAGCAGCTTCACTCGTGCGGCCGAAGCTTTCTTT
once	TRBV12-5	NA	TRBJ1-2	13	CASGLVPEGGYTF	TGTGCTAGTGGTTTGGTCCCAGAGGGTGGCTACACCTTC
NA	TRBV27	TRBD1	TRBJ2-7	15	CASSFATGGRNEQYF	TGTGCCAGCAGTTTCGCGACAGGGGGTAGGAACGAGCAGTACTTC
NA	TRBV29-1	TRBD1	TRBJ2-7	14	CSVGPGTGGNEQYF	TGCAGCGTCGGACCCGGGACAGGGGGAAACGAGCAGTACTTC
NA	TRBV5-6	TRBD1	TRBJ1-5	16	CASSSLRGRGNQPQHF	TGTGCCAGCAGCTCCTTGAGGGGGCGAGGCAATCAGCCCCAGCATTTT
NA	TRBV9	TRBD1	TRBJ1-2	16	CASSEGSGGGPWGYTF	TGTGCCAGCAGCGAGGGTTCAGGGGGCGGCCCGTGGGGCTACACCTTC
NA	TRBV7-9	TRBD1	TRBJ2-1	15	CASSLRGQGRNEQFF	TGTGCCAGCAGCTTACGGGGACAGGGGCGGAATGAGCAGTTCTTC
NA	TRBV28	NA	TRBJ2-7	15	CASTNRALAIYEQYF	TGTGCCAGCACTAACAGGGCCCTCGCCATCTACGAGCAGTACTTC
NA	TRBV27	TRBD1	TRBJ1-1	14	CASSPGTGGTEAFF	TGTGCCAGCAGTCCAGGGACAGGGGGCACTGAAGCTTTCTTT
once	TRBV7-9	TRBD2	TRBJ2-3	17	CASSARPLAGDTDTQYF	TGTGCCAGCAGCGCCCGTCCACTAGCGGGAGACACAGATACGCAGTATTTT
NA	TRBV3-1/TRBV3-2	NA	TRBJ1-1	13	CASSQGSSVEAFF	TGTGCCAGCAGCCAAGGGAGCTCAGTTGAAGCTTTCTTT
NA	TRBV27	TRBD1	TRBJ1-2	14	CASSPIRGLDGYTF	TGTGCCAGCAGTCCTATCAGGGGGCTGGATGGCTACACCTTC
NA	TRBV18	NA	TRBJ1-3	16	CASSHTGSSSGNTIYF	TGTGCCAGCTCCCACACCGGGAGCAGCTCTGGAAACACCATATATTTT
NA	TRBV5-1	NA	TRBJ1-1	15	CASSLKVGSNTEAFF	TGCGCCAGCAGCCTGAAGGTCGGGTCGAACACTGAAGCTTTCTTT
NA	TRBV9	TRBD2	TRBJ2-7	14	CASSVDPGGYEQYF	TGTGCCAGCAGCGTAGATCCGGGGGGCTACGAGCAGTACTTC
NA	TRBV7-6	NA	TRBJ2-1	15	CASSSEWRNYNEQFF	TGTGCCAGCAGCTCCGAATGGCGGAACTACAATGAGCAGTTCTTC
NA	TRBV5-4	NA	TRBJ2-7	15	CASSLDQGSSYEQYF	TGTGCCAGCAGCTTGGATCAAGGGAGCTCCTACGAGCAGTACTTC
NA	TRBV7-2	TRBD1	TRBJ1-5	14	CASSLGQGNQPQHF	TGTGCCAGCAGCTTGGGACAGGGAAATCAGCCCCAGCATTTT
NA	TRBV29-1	NA	TRBJ1-1	11	CSVALNTEAFF	TGCAGCGTAGCGTTGAACACTGAAGCTTTCTTT
NA	TRBV5-1	NA	TRBJ2-2	13	CASSLMFTGELFF	TGCGCCAGCAGCCTTATGTTCACCGGGGAGCTGTTTTTT
NA	TRBV5-1	NA	TRBJ2-5	15	CASSLYGGREETQYF	TGCGCCAGCAGCTTGTACGGGGGGCGCGAAGAGACCCAGTACTTC
NA	TRBV19	TRBD1	TRBJ2-2	17	CASSRRTGGAYTGELFF	TGTGCCAGTAGTAGGAGAACAGGGGGCGCCTACACCGGGGAGCTGTTTTTT
once	TRBV25-1	NA	TRBJ2-5	18	CASSEYETRLKSQETQYF	TGTGCCAGCAGTGAATATGAAACGAGACTTAAAAGTCAAGAGACCCAGTACTTC